Listed here are 5 T cell receptor beta chains from one sample, sequenced in a study of T cell changes during pregnancy in multiple sclerosis (dated by TCRdb to between 2018 and 2020). Library preparation employed the immunoSEQ multiplex PCR assay. The source is immuneACCESS, and TCRdb retained only in-frame sequences with V and J called. Part of the clones is not carried over; for the studies checked, unresolved V genes explain less than half of this, and the remainder is unexplained. The sample profile shows some 54,000 clones; roughly 92% of them were found once. Together, the top ten hold 3.5% of the sample. The material sequenced was CD8+ T cells from peripheral blood mononuclear cells, taken in the third trimester of pregnancy. The receptors come from a female donor with multiple sclerosis, enrolled in a pregnancy study.

This clone was detected once. The gene calls are TRBV5-4 and TRBJ2-7, with D possibly being TRBD1 (6 bases). The germline V gene has CDR1 SGHNT and CDR2 YYREEE (reference sequence). The CDR3 covers 14 residues. Trimming pared 0 bases from V and 2 bases from J, leaving 9 bases between. DNA for the CDR3: TGTGCCAGCAGCTTGGGGGACACTGCCTACGAGCAGTACTTC. Translated: CASSLGDTAYEQYF.

V and J are TRBV19 and TRBJ1-2, with 9 bases fitting TRBD1. The germline gives CDR1 LNHDA, CDR2 SQIVND (reference sequence). Unmatched junction bases numbered 9, after V lost 5 bases and J lost 5 bases. This CDR3 has 15 residues. In nucleotides, the CDR3 is TGTGCCAGTAGTCTCGGACAGGGGCGTTCTTATGGCTACACCTTC. Its protein is CASSLGQGRSYGYTF.

This chain uses TRBV28 with TRBJ1-3; the D gene is possibly TRBD1 (6 bases). This CDR3 comprises 16 residues. Trimming shortened V by 2 bases and J by 1 base, and 12 bases separated the two germline ends. Looked up from germline, CDR1 is MDHEN and CDR2 is SYDVKM. The DNA of the CDR3 is TGTGCCAGCAGTTTACCTACAGGGTATTCTGGAAACACCATATATTTT. Its translation is CASSLPTGYSGNTIYF.

The V gene is TRBV4-1, the J gene TRBJ1-1, with unresolved D. In germline, CDR1 is MGHRA, CDR2 YSYEKL. Trimming left V 1 base short and J 0 bases short, with 12 bases between. The CDR3 covers 16 residues. Here the CDR3 DNA reads TGCGCCAGCAGCCAAGTCGGGGAAGTTATGAACACTGAAGCTTTCTTT. This gives the protein CASSQVGEVMNTEAFF.

The V and J genes are TRBV27 and TRBJ1-2, with 7 bases matching TRBD1. The germline gives CDR1 MNHEY, CDR2 SMNVEV (reference sequence). The CDR3 has 14 residues. The V segment lost 5 bases and the J segment 5 bases; nucleotides outside the gene matches: 8. Here the CDR3 DNA reads TGTGCCAGCAGTCCTCACAGGGGTGGTTATGGCTACACCTTC. Protein sequence: CASSPHRGGYGYTF.